The sequence of this TCR beta chain was determined in a study of T-cell reconstitution after alpha-beta-depleted transplantation in children. The CDR3 has 13 residues. The V gene lost 1 base and the J gene lost 2 bases, with 6 bases spanning the gap. Germline V lookup: CDR1 MGHRA, CDR2 YSYEKL. In this sample, this clonotype turned up many times. What it binds is not known. This sample's TCRbeta library carried unique molecular identifier barcodes. TCRdb redid the calling of the PCR reads with MiXCR, one entry per CDR3 protein. The table records hundreds of thousands of distinct CDR3 sequences, roughly 16% of them present only once. Study-wide points: Where alpha-beta T cells came from about two months after transplant was reportedly several hundred expanded graft clones. It was newly produced T cells that mostly accounted for T-cell counts and diversity one year after transplant. For some patients, TCRbeta diversity was high at day 60 because of recipient T cells and thymic progenitors that survived.

This clonotype was obtained from a male patient under 18 who had a stem cell transplant for acute lymphoblastic leukemia, so the T cells may come from the graft donor. V gene TRBV4-1 combines with J gene TRBJ2-7; D unclear. The sequenced sample was PBMCs, mostly from graft donor cells, obtained 360 days after TCRalphabeta/CD19-depleted stem cell transplant. The CDR3 loop reads CASSQVSAYEQYF. CDR3 coding DNA: TGCGCCAGCAGCCAAGTGTCCGCCTACGAGCAGTACTTC.